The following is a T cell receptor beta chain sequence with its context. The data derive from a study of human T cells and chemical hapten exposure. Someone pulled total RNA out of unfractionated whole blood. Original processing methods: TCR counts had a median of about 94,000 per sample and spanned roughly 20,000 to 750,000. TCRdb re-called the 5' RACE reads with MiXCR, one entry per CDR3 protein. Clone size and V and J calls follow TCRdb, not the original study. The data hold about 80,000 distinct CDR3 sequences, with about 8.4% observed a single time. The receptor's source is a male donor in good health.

CDR3 sequence: CASSYATSGPYNEQFF. The CDR3 nucleotides are TGTGCCAGCAGTTACGCGACTAGCGGTCCTTACAATGAGCAGTTCTTC. The chain has TRBV6-5 and TRBJ2-1, with 9 bases matching TRBD2. In germline, CDR1 is MNHEY, CDR2 SVGAGI. The J segment lost 4 bases and the V segment lost 2 bases, leaving 6 bases of the junction unmatched. This CDR3 has 16 residues.